A selection of T cell receptor beta chains follows, all from one sample in a study of blood T cell repertoires in COVID-19. Produced via immunoSEQ multiplex PCR; TCRdb's table is partial and in-frame only. The table records about 74,000 clones, about four fifths of them present only once. Source material: peripheral blood. These TCRs come from a human donor in a cohort sampled during active COVID-19. Each CDR3 is given with its conserved first and last residue. Fields, in order: V gene, J gene, D gene, clone size, CDR3 DNA, CDR3 protein. The D gene is left open where the match is weak. The listing skips clone size in some rows; elsewhere it reads once, few, many or a size class.

V: TRBV5-1; J: TRBJ1-1; D: TRBD1; size: .; DNA: TGCGCCAGCAGCCAATCCGGGACAGGAAAGAACACTGAAGCTTTCTTT; CDR3: CASSQSGTGKNTEAFF
V: TRBV28; J: TRBJ2-7; D: .; size: .; DNA: TGTGCCAGCAGTTTAGGCCTCACGGGGGCCTACGAGCAGTACTTC; CDR3: CASSLGLTGAYEQYF
V: TRBV9; J: TRBJ1-3; D: .; size: .; DNA: TGTGCCAGCAGCGTAGACAGGGCTAACTCTGGAAACACCATATATTTT; CDR3: CASSVDRANSGNTIYF
V: TRBV5-6; J: TRBJ2-1; D: .; size: few; DNA: TGTGCCAGCAGCTTGGTCGGTGAGCAGTTCTTC; CDR3: CASSLVGEQFF
V: TRBV5-1; J: TRBJ2-2; D: .; size: .; DNA: TGCGCCAGCAGCTCTTGGGCCAACACCGGGGAGCTGTTTTTT; CDR3: CASSSWANTGELFF
V: TRBV7-2; J: TRBJ2-7; D: TRBD2; size: once; DNA: TGTGCCAGCAGTCCCCAGGCGGGAGTAGGGGAGCAGTACTTC; CDR3: CASSPQAGVGEQYF
V: TRBV4-2; J: TRBJ2-5; D: .; size: .; DNA: TGTGCCAGCAGCCAAGATAAGGGGAACCAAGAGACCCAGTACTTC; CDR3: CASSQDKGNQETQYF
V: TRBV29-1; J: TRBJ2-7; D: TRBD2; size: .; DNA: TGCAGCGCACTAGCGGACATATCCTACGAGCAGTACTTC; CDR3: CSALADISYEQYF
V: TRBV19; J: TRBJ2-5; D: .; size: .; DNA: TGTGCCAGTAGTATGAAACTGAACAGGCCACAAGAGACCCAGTACTTC; CDR3: CASSMKLNRPQETQYF
V: TRBV6-2/TRBV6-3; J: TRBJ2-7; D: .; size: .; DNA: TGTGCCAGCAGTTCCCAGGGGCCCGGCGAGCAGTACTTC; CDR3: CASSSQGPGEQYF
V: TRBV7-7; J: TRBJ2-1; D: .; size: .; DNA: TGTGCCAGCAGCTTATACGGGGACACGAATGAGCAGTTCTTC; CDR3: CASSLYGDTNEQFF
V: TRBV5-1; J: TRBJ1-5; D: .; size: .; DNA: TGCGCCAGCAGCTCCACAGGGAATGACAATCAGCCCCAGCATTTT; CDR3: CASSSTGNDNQPQHF
V: TRBV6-5; J: TRBJ2-7; D: TRBD2; size: .; DNA: TGTGCCACAACCCGGACTAGCGGCACCTACGAGCAGTACTTC; CDR3: CATTRTSGTYEQYF
V: TRBV15; J: TRBJ1-2; D: TRBD1; size: few; DNA: TGTGCCACCAGCAGAGTCCCGGACAGGGGAGTTGATGGCTACACCTTC; CDR3: CATSRVPDRGVDGYTF
V: TRBV6-1; J: TRBJ1-2; D: .; size: .; DNA: TGTGCCAGCAGTGAGATCGCAGGAGGGGTACAGGGCTACACCTTC; CDR3: CASSEIAGGVQGYTF
V: TRBV2; J: TRBJ1-5; D: TRBD1; size: .; DNA: TGTGCCAGCAGTGTCGGAACAGGGGGCAATCAGCCCCAGCATTTT; CDR3: CASSVGTGGNQPQHF
V: TRBV19; J: TRBJ2-2; D: TRBD2; size: .; DNA: TGTGCCAGTAGTATAAGGGGAGCGGGACCCACCGGGGAGCTGTTTTTT; CDR3: CASSIRGAGPTGELFF
V: TRBV7-8; J: TRBJ2-3; D: TRBD2; size: .; DNA: TGTGCCAGCAGCTTAGCCGAGACTAGCGGGAGCGGTACGCAGTATTTT; CDR3: CASSLAETSGSGTQYF
V: TRBV18; J: TRBJ2-7; D: TRBD2; size: .; DNA: TGTGCCAGCTCACCGGGGGGGTACGAGCAGTACTTC; CDR3: CASSPGGYEQYF
V: TRBV7-6; J: TRBJ2-2; D: TRBD1; size: once; DNA: TGTGCCAGCAGCTTTGGACAGGGAACAAACACCGGGGAGCTGTTTTTT; CDR3: CASSFGQGTNTGELFF
V: TRBV5-4; J: TRBJ2-7; D: TRBD2; size: .; DNA: TGTGCCAGCAGCCCGGGACTAGCGGGAGAATACGAGCAGTACTTC; CDR3: CASSPGLAGEYEQYF
V: TRBV27; J: TRBJ1-2; D: TRBD1; size: once; DNA: TGTGCCAGCAGGTTAGATTATGGGACAGGGCCAAATGGCTACACCTTC; CDR3: CASRLDYGTGPNGYTF
V: TRBV2; J: TRBJ2-5; D: TRBD2; size: .; DNA: TGTGCCAGCAGTGAAGTGCGGGGGATACAAGAGACCCAGTACTTC; CDR3: CASSEVRGIQETQYF
V: TRBV12-3/TRBV12-4; J: TRBJ1-5; D: TRBD1; size: .; DNA: TGTGCCAGCAGTCATACAGGGGATCAGCCCCAGCATTTT; CDR3: CASSHTGDQPQHF
V: TRBV6-5; J: TRBJ2-7; D: TRBD1; size: .; DNA: TGTGCCAGCAGTTCCGACAGGGGAGCTCCCTACGAGCAGTACTTC; CDR3: CASSSDRGAPYEQYF
V: TRBV30; J: TRBJ1-2; D: .; size: few; DNA: TGTGCCCACTCTGGGGGAGGGACGGTTCACTATGGCTACACCTTC; CDR3: CAHSGGGTVHYGYTF
V: TRBV5-4; J: TRBJ2-3; D: .; size: .; DNA: TGTGCCAGCAGCTTGGACGAATCGGGCGGGGATACGCAGTATTTT; CDR3: CASSLDESGGDTQYF
V: TRBV5-4; J: TRBJ1-2; D: .; size: few; DNA: TGTGCCAGCACGGGAGGGGCAGACTATGGCTACACCTTC; CDR3: CASTGGADYGYTF
V: TRBV5-4; J: TRBJ2-5; D: TRBD1; size: .; DNA: TGTGCCAGCAGCTTGGACAGGGGCATGGGAGAGACCCAGTACTTC; CDR3: CASSLDRGMGETQYF
V: TRBV4-1; J: TRBJ2-5; D: .; size: .; DNA: TGCGCCAGCAGCCTAAGAGATGCCGGGGAGACCCAGTACTTC; CDR3: CASSLRDAGETQYF
V: TRBV28; J: TRBJ1-1; D: .; size: .; DNA: TGTGCCAGCAGTTTATCGGGAAAGAACACTGAAGCTTTCTTT; CDR3: CASSLSGKNTEAFF
V: TRBV15; J: TRBJ2-5; D: .; size: few; DNA: TGTGCCACCAGCAGAGTATCTTTGACGGTCGGGATCCAAGAGACCCAGTACTTC; CDR3: CATSRVSLTVGIQETQYF
V: TRBV7-2; J: TRBJ1-1; D: TRBD1; size: .; DNA: TGTGCCAGCAGCTTAGGTCGGACAGGGCGAGCCGAAATGAACACTGAAGCTTTCTTT; CDR3: CASSLGRTGRAEMNTEAFF
V: TRBV28; J: TRBJ2-5; D: TRBD2; size: .; DNA: TGTGCCAGCAGTTCATGGACTAGCGGGAGGATAAAGACCCAGTACTTC; CDR3: CASSSWTSGRIKTQYF
V: TRBV5-1; J: TRBJ2-2; D: .; size: .; DNA: TGCGCCAGCAGCTTGTGGCGGGACACCGGGGAGCTGTTTTTT; CDR3: CASSLWRDTGELFF
V: TRBV5-4; J: TRBJ2-7; D: .; size: .; DNA: TGTGCCAGCAGCTTGGAGGGGGATTATTACGAGCAGTACTTC; CDR3: CASSLEGDYYEQYF
V: TRBV2; J: TRBJ2-2; D: TRBD2; size: .; DNA: TGTGCCAGCAGTAGCGGGACCACCGGGGAGCTGTTTTTT; CDR3: CASSSGTTGELFF
V: TRBV3-1/TRBV3-2; J: TRBJ2-7; D: TRBD2; size: .; DNA: TGTGCCAGCAGCCGGACCCAACTAGCGGGAGGATACGAGCAGTACTTC; CDR3: CASSRTQLAGGYEQYF
V: TRBV7-2; J: TRBJ2-7; D: .; size: .; DNA: TGTGCCAGCAGGTCAGGGGGAGGTCGAGGGAGGCCCTACGAGCAGTACTTC; CDR3: CASRSGGGRGRPYEQYF
V: TRBV5-1; J: TRBJ2-6; D: .; size: .; DNA: TGCGCCAGCAGCTTGGTTACGGTTATCTCTGGGGCCAACGTCCTGACTTTC; CDR3: CASSLVTVISGANVLTF
V: TRBV28; J: TRBJ2-7; D: TRBD2; size: .; DNA: TGTGCCAGCCGCGGGGGTGGTCAGTACGAGCAGTACTTC; CDR3: CASRGGGQYEQYF